This T cell receptor beta chain was profiled in a study of cytomegalovirus exposure and HLA in healthy donors. The study ran its PCR with 60 Vbeta and 13 Jbeta primers. How the authors handled the data: In a later analysis, of some 80 million unique beta chains, 9 million to 11 million appeared in at least two donors. Produced via immunoSEQ multiplex PCR; TCRdb's table is partial and in-frame only. From that table come the V and J calls and clone size; the DNA was used to work out D and trimming. Found here are about 120,000 clones, 65% to 85% of them singletons; the top ten hold more than 3%. The CDR3 has 18 residues. Germline CDR1 reads SGHTA; CDR2 reads FQGNSA. V was pared by 2 bases and J by 6 bases, with 23 bases between.

Sequencing input: PBMCs. The receptor's source is a man aged 18 to 29 in good health and CMV-seropositive. This sequence joins TRBV7-2 and TRBJ2-1, with a weak D call TRBD2 (6 bases). The CDR3 nucleotides read TGTGCCAGCAGCTTATTTGCGTTTGGAGGGAGCATTAGCAATGAGCAGTTCTTC. Its translation is CASSLFAFGGSISNEQFF. Full variable domain (remainder filled in from reference TRBV7-2 and TRBJ2-1): GAGVSQSPSNKVTEKGKDVELRCDPISGHTALYWYRQSLGQGLEFLIYFQGNSAPDKSGLPSDRFSAERTGGSVSTLTIQRTQQEDSAVYLCASSLFAFGGSISNEQFFGPGTRLTVL.